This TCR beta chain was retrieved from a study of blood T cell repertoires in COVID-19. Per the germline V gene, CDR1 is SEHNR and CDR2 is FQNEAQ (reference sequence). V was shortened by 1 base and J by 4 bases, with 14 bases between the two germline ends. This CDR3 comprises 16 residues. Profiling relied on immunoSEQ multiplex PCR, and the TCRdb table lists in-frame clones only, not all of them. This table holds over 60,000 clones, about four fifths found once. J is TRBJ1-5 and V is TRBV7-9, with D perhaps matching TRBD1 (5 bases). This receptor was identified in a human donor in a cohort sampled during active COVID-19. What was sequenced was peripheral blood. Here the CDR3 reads CASSLDGGNGNQPQHF. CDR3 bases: TGTGCCAGCAGCTTAGACGGGGGTAACGGTAATCAGCCCCAGCATTTT.